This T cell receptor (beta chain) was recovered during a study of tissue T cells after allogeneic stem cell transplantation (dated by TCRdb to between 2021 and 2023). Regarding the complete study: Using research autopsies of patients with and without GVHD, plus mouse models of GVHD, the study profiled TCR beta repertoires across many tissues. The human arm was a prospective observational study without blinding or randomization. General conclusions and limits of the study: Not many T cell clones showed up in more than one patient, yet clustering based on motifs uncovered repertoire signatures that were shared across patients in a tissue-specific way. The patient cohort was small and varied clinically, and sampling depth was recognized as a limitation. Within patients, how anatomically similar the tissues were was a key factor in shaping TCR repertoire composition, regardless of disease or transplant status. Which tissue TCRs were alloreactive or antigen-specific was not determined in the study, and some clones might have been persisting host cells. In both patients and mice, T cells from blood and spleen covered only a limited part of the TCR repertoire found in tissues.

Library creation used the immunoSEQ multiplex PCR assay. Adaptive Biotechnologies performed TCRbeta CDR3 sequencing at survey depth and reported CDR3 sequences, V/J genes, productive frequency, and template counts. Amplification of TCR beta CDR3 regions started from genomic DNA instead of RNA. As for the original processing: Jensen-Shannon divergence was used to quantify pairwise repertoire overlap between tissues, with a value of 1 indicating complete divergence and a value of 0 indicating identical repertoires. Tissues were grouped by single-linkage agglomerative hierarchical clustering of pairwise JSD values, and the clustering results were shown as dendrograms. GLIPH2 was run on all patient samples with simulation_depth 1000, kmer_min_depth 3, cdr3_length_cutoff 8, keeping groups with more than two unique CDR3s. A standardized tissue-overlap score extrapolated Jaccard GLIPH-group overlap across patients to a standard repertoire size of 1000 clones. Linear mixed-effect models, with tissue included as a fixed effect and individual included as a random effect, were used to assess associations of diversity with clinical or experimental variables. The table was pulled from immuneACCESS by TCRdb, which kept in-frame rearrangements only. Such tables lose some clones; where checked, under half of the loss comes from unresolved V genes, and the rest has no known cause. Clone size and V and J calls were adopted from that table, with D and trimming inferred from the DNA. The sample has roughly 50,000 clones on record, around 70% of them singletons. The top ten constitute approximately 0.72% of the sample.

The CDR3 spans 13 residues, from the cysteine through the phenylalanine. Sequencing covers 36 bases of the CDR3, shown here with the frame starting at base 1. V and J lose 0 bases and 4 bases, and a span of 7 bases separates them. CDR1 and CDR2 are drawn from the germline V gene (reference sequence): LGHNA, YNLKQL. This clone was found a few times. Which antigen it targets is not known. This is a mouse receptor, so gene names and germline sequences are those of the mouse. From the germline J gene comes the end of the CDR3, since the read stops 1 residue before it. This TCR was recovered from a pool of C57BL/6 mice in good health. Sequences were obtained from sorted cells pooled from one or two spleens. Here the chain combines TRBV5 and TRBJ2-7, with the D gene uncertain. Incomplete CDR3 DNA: TGTGCCAGCAGCCAAGATACCAGATATGAACAGTAC. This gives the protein CASSQDTRYEQY. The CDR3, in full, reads CASSQDTRYEQYF.